These 7 T cell receptor beta chains were sequenced from one sample in a study of T cells in Graves' hyperthyroidism and ophthalmopathy. Amplification of TCR beta CDR3 regions used RNA as the template. The primer set for the first-round RT-PCR of the TCR CDR3 was HTBI. TCRdb analysed the multiplex PCR reads with MiXCR anew, one entry per CDR3 protein. This sample has some 490,000 distinct CDR3 sequences, with 16% found just once. The sample consisted of blood. The receptor set was obtained from a woman in her 30s with Graves' ophthalmopathy.

This clonotype has ten or more counts. The gene calls are TRBV20-1 and TRBJ1-2; D possibly corresponds to TRBD1 (5 bases). The ends were cut back, 0 bases at V and 5 bases at J, with 13 bases in the middle. This CDR3 has 14 residues. Germline V lookup: CDR1 DFQATT, CDR2 SNEGSKA (reference sequence). CDR3 bases: TGCAGTGCTAGAGATCAGGCAGGGTCGTATGGCTACACCTTC. Its translation: CSARDQAGSYGYTF.

The chain combines TRBV5-6 with TRBJ1-5; D remains unclear. The CDR3 covers 14 residues. Germline V gene data show CDR1 as SGHDT and CDR2 as YYEEEE. Trimming shortened V by 4 bases and J by 3 bases, and 11 bases separated the two germline ends. The CDR3 here is CASSPGLYNQPQHF. Here the CDR3 DNA reads TGTGCCAGCAGCCCCGGACTGTACAATCAGCCCCAGCATTTT.

The V call is TRBV24-1, the J call TRBJ2-2; D unclear. In germline, CDR1 is KGHDR, CDR2 SFDVKD. This CDR3 has 17 residues. V was shortened by 0 bases and J by 6 bases, with 16 bases between the two germline ends. The CDR3 loop is CATSDLDPLNDAGELFF. The CDR3, as DNA: TGTGCCACCAGTGATTTGGATCCTTTAAACGACGCCGGGGAGCTGTTTTTT.

Ten or more counts support this clonotype. The chain links TRBV5-1 to TRBJ1-1; a possible D gene is TRBD1 (5 bases). The V end lost 4 bases, the J end lost 0 bases, and 13 bases lay between the germline ends. The CDR3 length is 15 residues. Germline CDR1 is SGHRS and CDR2 is YFSETQ. The CDR3 is CASSIRQSMNTEAFF. As DNA, the CDR3 is TGCGCCAGCAGCATACGACAGTCCATGAACACTGAAGCTTTCTTT.

This clonotype is a singleton in its sample. This may arise from a read error, as a much more abundant clone is one base away. The J gene is TRBJ2-3, the V gene TRBV28; 9 nucleotides match TRBD2. Germline V lookup: CDR1 MDHEN, CDR2 SYDVKM. The length of the CDR3 is 13 residues. CDR3 region: CFCYSGSTNTQYF. The CDR3 DNA follows: TGCTTTTGCTATAGCGGGAGCACAAATACGCAGTATTTT.

As concerns this clonotype: One base away lies a much larger clone, so this may be a sequencing read error. The V call is TRBV30, the J call TRBJ2-2; TRBD2 matches at 10 bases. The CDR3 spans 13 residues. V shed 5 bases and J 7 bases; nucleotides not matched to a gene: 4. From germline, CDR1 is GTSNPN and CDR2 SVGIG (reference sequence). CDR3 amino acids: CAWSSGSDGELFF. The CDR3 coding sequence is TGTGCCTGGTCTAGCGGGAGTGACGGGGAGCTGTTTTTT.

This clonotype has ten or more counts. V usage is TRBV2 and J usage is TRBJ1-5; unclear D gene. The CDR3 runs to 14 residues. Germline CDR1 and CDR2: SNHLY and FYNNEI. V gave up 6 bases and J gave up 0 bases, with 9 bases separating them. The CDR3 DNA reads as TGTGCCAGCAGGGCCGACATTAGCAATCAGCCCCAGCATTTT. Protein product: CASRADISNQPQHF. Together with reference TRBV2 and TRBJ1-5, the CDR3 gives the full variable domain: EPEVTQTPSHQVTQMGQEVILRCVPISNHLYFYWYRQILGQKVEFLVSFYNNEISEKSEIFDDQFSVERPDGSNFTLKIRSTKLEDSAMYFCASRADISNQPQHFGDGTRLSIL.